This TCR beta chain derives from a study of cytomegalovirus exposure and HLA in healthy donors. The germline V gene encodes CDR1 SGDLS and CDR2 YYNGEE. V was trimmed by 0 bases and J by 7 bases, leaving 11 bases between them. The CDR3 sequence is 14 residues long. In regard to this clone: The antigen is not known.

Primers included in the PCR were 60 Vbeta and 13 Jbeta primers. This table comes from immunoSEQ multiplex PCR, and its TCRdb copy is limited to in-frame clones, with some not included. The sample includes roughly 190,000 clones, about 9% seen only once; the top ten take 1% to 1.5%. Study-level results: Within an earlier analysis, most TCR beta V segments proved productive either about 90% or about 30% of the time. Later analysis showed TCR association rates varying by HLA locus, highest for DRB1 and lowest for HLA-C.

Despite likely unrecorded immune exposures, the donors were nominally healthy at the time of sampling. The sample consisted of PBMCs. The J gene is TRBJ2-1, the V gene TRBV9; D unclear. This receptor was taken from a woman in her thirties in good health and CMV-seropositive. The CDR3 sequence is CASSVASSNNEQFF. CDR3 coding DNA: TGTGCCAGCAGCGTAGCTAGTAGTAATAATGAGCAGTTCTTC.